This TCR beta chain came from a study of response to subunit inactivated influenza vaccine. Study outcomes and limitations: With each seasonal influenza vaccination, the authors suggested, few new T cells are recruited.

Germline CDR1 and CDR2: SGHRS and YFSETQ. The CDR3 runs 14 residues. The ends were cut back, 4 bases at V and 3 bases at J, with 13 bases in the middle. MiXCR was run by TCRdb on the RT-PCR reads, yielding one entry per CDR3 protein. The sample records around 580,000 distinct CDR3 sequences, 14% being singletons. This clonotype has a handful of counts. Its cognate antigen is unknown. The receptor was isolated from a man aged 50 to 60 who received an inactivated influenza vaccine. The chain uses TRBV5-1 and TRBJ2-5, with D perhaps being TRBD1 or TRBD2 (6 bases each). The sample in question was PBMCs from blood, obtained roughly 12 days after vaccination. CDR3 protein: CASSPGAIKETQYF. The DNA of the CDR3 is TGCGCCAGCAGCCCGGGGGCAATAAAAGAGACCCAGTACTTC.